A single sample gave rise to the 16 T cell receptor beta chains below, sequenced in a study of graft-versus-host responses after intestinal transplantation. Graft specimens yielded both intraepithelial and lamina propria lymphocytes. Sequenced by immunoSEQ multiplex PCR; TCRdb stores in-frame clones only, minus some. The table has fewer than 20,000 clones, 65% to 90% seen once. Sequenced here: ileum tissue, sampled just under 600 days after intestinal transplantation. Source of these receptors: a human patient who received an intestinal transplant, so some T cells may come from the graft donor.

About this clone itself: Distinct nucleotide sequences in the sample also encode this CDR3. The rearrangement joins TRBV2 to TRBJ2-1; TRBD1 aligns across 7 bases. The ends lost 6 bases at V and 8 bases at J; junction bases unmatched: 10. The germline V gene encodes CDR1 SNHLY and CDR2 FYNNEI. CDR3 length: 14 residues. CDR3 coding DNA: TGTGCCAGCAGCGAAAGACAGGGTATCCATGAGCAGTTCTTC. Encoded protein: CASSERQGIHEQFF.

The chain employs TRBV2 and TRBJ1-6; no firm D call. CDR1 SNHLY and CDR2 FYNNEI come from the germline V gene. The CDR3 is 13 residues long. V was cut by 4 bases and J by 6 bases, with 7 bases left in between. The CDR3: CASSVEANSPLHF. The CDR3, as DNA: TGTGCCAGCAGTGTAGAAGCTAATTCACCCCTCCACTTT.

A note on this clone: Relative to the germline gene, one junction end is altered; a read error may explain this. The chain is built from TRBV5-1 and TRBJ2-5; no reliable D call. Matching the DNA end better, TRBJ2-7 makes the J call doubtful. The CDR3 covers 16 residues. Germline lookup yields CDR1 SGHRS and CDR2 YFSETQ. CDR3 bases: TGCGCGAGCAGCATCCAGGACGGACGGAGAACCTACGAGCAGTACTTC. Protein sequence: CASSIQDGRRTYEQYF.

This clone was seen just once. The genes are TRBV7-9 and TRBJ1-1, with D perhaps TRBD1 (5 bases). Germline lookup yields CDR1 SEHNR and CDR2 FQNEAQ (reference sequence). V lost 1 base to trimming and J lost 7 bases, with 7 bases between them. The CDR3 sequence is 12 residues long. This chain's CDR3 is CASSLVDSEAFF. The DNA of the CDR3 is TGTGCCAGCAGCTTAGTAGACAGTGAAGCTTTCTTT.

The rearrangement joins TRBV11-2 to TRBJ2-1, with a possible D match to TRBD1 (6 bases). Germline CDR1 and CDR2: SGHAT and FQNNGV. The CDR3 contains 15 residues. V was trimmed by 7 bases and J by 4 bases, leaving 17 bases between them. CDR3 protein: CASTPPRGFYNEQFF. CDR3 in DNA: TGTGCCAGCACCCCCCCCAGGGGCTTTTACAATGAGCAGTTCTTC.

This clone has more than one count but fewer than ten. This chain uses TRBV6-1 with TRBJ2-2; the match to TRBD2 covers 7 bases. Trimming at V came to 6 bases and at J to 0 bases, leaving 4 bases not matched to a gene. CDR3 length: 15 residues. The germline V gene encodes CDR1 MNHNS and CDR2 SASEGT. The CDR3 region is CASRPRGANTGELFF. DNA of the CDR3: TGTGCCAGCAGACCCCGGGGGGCGAACACCGGGGAGCTGTTTTTT.

The CDR3 here is CASSLSTEQFF. CDR3 bases: TGCGCCAGCAGCTTGTCTACTGAGCAGTTCTTC. V gene TRBV5-1 combines with J gene TRBJ2-1; no definite D call. Germline V gene data show CDR1 as SGHRS and CDR2 as YFSETQ. The CDR3 is 11 residues long. Trimming shortened V by 1 base and J by 9 bases, and 5 bases separated the two germline ends.

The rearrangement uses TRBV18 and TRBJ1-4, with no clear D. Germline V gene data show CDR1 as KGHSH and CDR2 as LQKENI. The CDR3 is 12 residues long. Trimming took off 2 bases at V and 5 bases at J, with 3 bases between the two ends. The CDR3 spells CASSPNNEKLFF. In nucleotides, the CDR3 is TGTGCCAGCTCACCAAACAATGAAAAACTGTTTTTT.

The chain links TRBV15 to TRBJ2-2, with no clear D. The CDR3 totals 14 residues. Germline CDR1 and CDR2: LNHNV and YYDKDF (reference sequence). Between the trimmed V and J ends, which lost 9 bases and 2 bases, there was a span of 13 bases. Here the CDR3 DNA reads TGTGCCACACCTCCGGACGGTAACACCGGGGAGCTGTTTTTT. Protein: CATPPDGNTGELFF.

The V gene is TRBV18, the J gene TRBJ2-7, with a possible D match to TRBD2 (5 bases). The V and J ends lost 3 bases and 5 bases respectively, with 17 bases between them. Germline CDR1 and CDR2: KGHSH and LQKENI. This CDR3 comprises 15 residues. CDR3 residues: CASSPSSRGLDEQYF. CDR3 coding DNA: TGTGCCAGCTCACCTTCATCGAGAGGGCTCGACGAGCAGTACTTC.

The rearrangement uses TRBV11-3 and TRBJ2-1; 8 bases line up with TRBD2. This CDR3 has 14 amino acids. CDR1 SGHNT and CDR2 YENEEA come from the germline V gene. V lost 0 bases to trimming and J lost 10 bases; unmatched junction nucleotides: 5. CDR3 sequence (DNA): TGTGCCAGCAGCTTAGATCGGGAGCGGGGGGAGCAGTTCTTC. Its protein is CASSLDRERGEQFF.

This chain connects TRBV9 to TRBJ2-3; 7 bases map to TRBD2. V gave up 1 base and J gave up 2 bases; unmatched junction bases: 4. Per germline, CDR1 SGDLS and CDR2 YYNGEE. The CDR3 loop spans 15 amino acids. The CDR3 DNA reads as TGTGCCAGCAGCGTATCGGGGACTACCACAGATACGCAGTATTTT. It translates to CASSVSGTTTDTQYF. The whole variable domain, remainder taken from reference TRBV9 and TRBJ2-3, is DSGVTQTPKHLITATGQRVTLRCSPRSGDLSVYWYQQSLDQGLQFLIQYYNGEERAKGNILERFSAQQFPDLHSELNLSSLELGDSALYFCASSVSGTTTDTQYFGPGTRLTVL.

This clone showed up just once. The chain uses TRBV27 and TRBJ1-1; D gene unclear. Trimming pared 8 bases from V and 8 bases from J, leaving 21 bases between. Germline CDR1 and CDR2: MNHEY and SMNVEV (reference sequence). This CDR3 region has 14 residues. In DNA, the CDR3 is TGTGCCAGCTTCAGGCTGGGTCCGACCAACGAAGCTTTCTTT. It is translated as CASFRLGPTNEAFF.

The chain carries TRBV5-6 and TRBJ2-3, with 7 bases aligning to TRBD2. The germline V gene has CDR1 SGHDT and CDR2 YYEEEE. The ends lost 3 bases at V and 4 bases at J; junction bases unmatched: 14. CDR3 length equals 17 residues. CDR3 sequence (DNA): TGTGCCAGCAGCTCCTTCGGATCCGCTAGCGGTCCAGATACGCAGTATTTT. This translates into CASSSFGSASGPDTQYF. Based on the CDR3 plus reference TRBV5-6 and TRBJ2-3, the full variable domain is DAGVTQSPTHLIKTRGQQVTLRCSPKSGHDTVSWYQQALGQGPQFIFQYYEEEERQRGNFPDRFSGHQFPNYSSELNVNALLLGDSALYLCASSSFGSASGPDTQYFGPGTRLTVL.

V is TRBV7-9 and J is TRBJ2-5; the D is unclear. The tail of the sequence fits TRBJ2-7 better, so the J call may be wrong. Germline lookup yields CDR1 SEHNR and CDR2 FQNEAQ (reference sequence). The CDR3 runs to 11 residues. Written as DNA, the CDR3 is TGTGCCAGCAGCTTAGTCTACGAGCAGTACTTC. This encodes CASSLVYEQYF.

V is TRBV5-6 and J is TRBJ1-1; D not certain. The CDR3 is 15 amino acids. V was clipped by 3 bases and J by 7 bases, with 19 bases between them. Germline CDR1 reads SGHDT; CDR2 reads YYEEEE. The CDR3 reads CASSSGGSLVHEAFF. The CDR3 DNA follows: TGTGCCAGCAGCTCGGGCGGGTCATTGGTCCATGAAGCTTTCTTT.